Listed below are T cell receptor beta chains from one sample, sequenced in a study of T cell responses to AZD1222 COVID-19 vaccine. Sequencing used immunoSEQ multiplex PCR; TCRdb keeps in-frame clones, though not all of them. The sample consists of 50,000 to 70,000 clones, around 83% of them appearing once. This specimen was peripheral blood, taken on day 0 of MenACWY control vaccination. The receptor source for this set is an adult in good health. Both conserved end residues are part of each CDR3. The D gene is left open where the match is weak. Clone size is not always given. Where it is, it says once, few, many or a class for expanded clones.

V	J	size	D	CDR3	DNA
TRBV19	TRBJ1-2	-	-	CASTDARTEGYGYTF	TGTGCCAGCACGGACGCCCGGACGGAGGGCTATGGCTACACCTTC
TRBV28	TRBJ1-1	few	-	CATGQNTEAFF	TGTGCCACCGGACAGAACACTGAAGCTTTCTTT
TRBV19	TRBJ2-3	-	-	CASTPKRTITDTQYF	TGTGCCAGTACCCCGAAGCGGACTATCACAGATACGCAGTATTTT
TRBV24-1	TRBJ2-2	-	TRBD2	CATSDSGTSGTYTGELFF	TGTGCCACCAGTGATTCAGGGACTAGCGGGACTTACACCGGGGAGCTGTTTTTT
TRBV24-1	TRBJ2-1	-	-	CATSSWNEQFF	TGTGCCACCAGTAGCTGGAATGAGCAGTTCTTC
TRBV5-1	TRBJ2-7	-	TRBD2	CASSLGGLAGVGSYEQYF	TGCGCCAGCAGCTTGGGGGGACTAGCGGGAGTCGGGTCGTACGAGCAGTACTTC
TRBV6-5	TRBJ2-1	-	TRBD1	CASTRDSYNEQFF	TGTGCCAGCACCCGGGACAGCTACAATGAGCAGTTCTTC
TRBV5-1	TRBJ2-1	-	-	CASTDPGPNEQFF	TGCGCCAGCACCGACCCGGGCCCCAATGAGCAGTTCTTC
TRBV5-1	TRBJ2-1	once	-	CASRFADEQFF	TGCGCCAGCAGGTTTGCAGATGAGCAGTTCTTC
TRBV19	TRBJ1-1	few	TRBD1	CASSQGQGAWRKAEAFF	TGTGCCAGTAGTCAGGGACAGGGGGCGTGGAGAAAGGCTGAAGCTTTCTTT
TRBV18	TRBJ2-5	-	-	CASSPPQETQYF	TGTGCCAGCTCACCCCCCCAAGAGACCCAGTACTTC
TRBV15	TRBJ1-4	once	-	CATSAGTNEKLFF	TGTGCCACCAGTGCGGGAACTAATGAAAAACTGTTTTTT
TRBV30	TRBJ2-4	-	TRBD2	CAWNGAGEDIQYF	TGTGCCTGGAACGGAGCGGGAGAGGACATTCAGTACTTC
TRBV6-5	TRBJ2-6	-	-	CASSYSRAGANVLTF	TGTGCCAGCAGTTACTCAAGGGCTGGGGCCAACGTCCTGACTTTC
TRBV19	TRBJ2-2	-	TRBD1	CASSTTGGTGELFF	TGTGCCAGTAGTACGACAGGGGGCACCGGGGAGCTGTTTTTT
TRBV27	TRBJ2-7	-	TRBD2	CASSLAGDYYEQYF	TGTGCCAGCAGCCTAGCGGGAGATTACTACGAGCAGTACTTC
TRBV15	TRBJ1-1	once	-	CATSRGGEAFF	TGTGCCACCTCGAGGGGTGGTGAAGCTTTCTTT
TRBV4-1	TRBJ2-1	-	-	CASSQVSPRGIPEQFF	TGCGCCAGCAGCCAAGTATCCCCTCGAGGGATTCCTGAGCAGTTCTTC
TRBV15	TRBJ1-5	-	-	CATSEGTAANQPQHF	TGTGCCACCAGCGAAGGAACAGCAGCCAATCAGCCCCAGCATTTT
TRBV6-5	TRBJ1-3	-	-	CASRTLNGNTIYF	TGTGCCAGCAGGACACTGAACGGAAACACCATATATTTT
TRBV7-8	TRBJ1-2	-	-	CASSLDRLGYTF	TGTGCCAGCAGCCTTGACAGATTAGGCTACACCTTC
TRBV6-5	TRBJ1-2	-	-	CASSQSSANYGYTF	TGTGCCAGCAGTCAAAGTTCCGCAAACTATGGCTACACCTTC
TRBV6-2/TRBV6-3	TRBJ2-1	-	TRBD2	CASSYEAGGPYNEQFF	TGTGCCAGCAGTTACGAAGCGGGAGGGCCTTACAATGAGCAGTTCTTC
TRBV19	TRBJ1-2	-	-	CASSIGTQVNYGYTF	TGTGCCAGTAGTATAGGGACCCAGGTGAACTATGGCTACACCTTC
TRBV7-2	TRBJ1-2	-	-	CASSSYLGAGGYTF	TGTGCCAGCAGCTCTTACCTTGGGGCAGGTGGCTACACCTTC
TRBV18	TRBJ2-2	-	-	CASSPRLGNTGELFF	TGTGCCAGCTCACCACGGCTGGGGAACACCGGGGAGCTGTTTTTT
TRBV6-5	TRBJ2-2	-	-	CASSYLDWNTGELFF	TGTGCCAGCAGTTATCTCGATTGGAACACCGGGGAGCTGTTTTTT
TRBV30	TRBJ2-5	-	-	CAWSVVSLETQYF	TGTGCCTGGAGTGTAGTTAGCCTCGAGACCCAGTACTTC
TRBV20-1	TRBJ2-2	-	TRBD2	CSASGTRSAGELFF	TGCAGTGCTAGTGGGACTAGAAGCGCCGGGGAGCTGTTTTTT
TRBV30	TRBJ1-1	-	-	CAWSLGMETEAFF	TGTGCCTGGAGTCTGGGGATGGAAACTGAAGCTTTCTTT
TRBV25-1	TRBJ1-6	-	-	CASSEYNHPLHF	TGTGCCAGCAGTGAATATAACCACCCCCTCCACTTT
TRBV7-9	TRBJ2-3	-	-	CASSLDGRDTQYF	TGTGCCAGCAGCTTAGACGGGAGAGATACGCAGTATTTT
TRBV30	TRBJ2-1	-	-	CAWQNSGSSNEQFF	TGTGCCTGGCAGAACAGCGGGTCTTCCAATGAGCAGTTCTTC
TRBV6-2/TRBV6-3	TRBJ2-3	-	-	CASSRDTFNTQYF	TGTGCCAGCAGTCGGGACACCTTTAATACGCAGTATTTT
TRBV28	TRBJ1-4	-	TRBD1	CASRKAGGGEKLFF	TGTGCCAGCAGAAAGGCAGGGGGAGGTGAAAAACTGTTTTTT
TRBV6-5	TRBJ1-2	once	-	CASRDRQFGYTF	TGTGCCAGCAGGGACCGACAGTTTGGCTACACCTTC
TRBV23-1	TRBJ1-1	-	TRBD1	CASRLCRDRGLNTEAFF	TGCGCCAGCAGACTATGCCGGGACAGGGGGCTGAACACTGAAGCTTTCTTT
TRBV28	TRBJ1-2	-	TRBD1	CASSRGGTGDGYGYTF	TGTGCCAGCAGCCGAGGGGGGACAGGGGACGGGTATGGCTACACCTTC
TRBV6-5	TRBJ1-2	-	-	CASATDPANYGYTF	TGTGCCAGCGCCACGGACCCGGCTAACTATGGCTACACCTTC
TRBV27	TRBJ2-7	-	TRBD2	CASSRSLAGGYYEQYF	TGTGCCAGCAGCCGGTCCCTAGCGGGAGGCTACTACGAGCAGTACTTC
TRBV7-2	TRBJ2-1	once	-	CASSVYGNEQFF	TGTGCCAGCAGCGTCTACGGCAATGAGCAGTTCTTC
TRBV6-2/TRBV6-3	TRBJ2-2	-	-	CASSYGGSNTGELFF	TGTGCCAGCAGTTACGGCGGATCGAACACCGGGGAGCTGTTTTTT
TRBV10-1	TRBJ2-5	-	TRBD2	CASSEGVAGKETQYF	TGCGCCAGCAGTGAGGGGGTAGCGGGAAAAGAGACCCAGTACTTC